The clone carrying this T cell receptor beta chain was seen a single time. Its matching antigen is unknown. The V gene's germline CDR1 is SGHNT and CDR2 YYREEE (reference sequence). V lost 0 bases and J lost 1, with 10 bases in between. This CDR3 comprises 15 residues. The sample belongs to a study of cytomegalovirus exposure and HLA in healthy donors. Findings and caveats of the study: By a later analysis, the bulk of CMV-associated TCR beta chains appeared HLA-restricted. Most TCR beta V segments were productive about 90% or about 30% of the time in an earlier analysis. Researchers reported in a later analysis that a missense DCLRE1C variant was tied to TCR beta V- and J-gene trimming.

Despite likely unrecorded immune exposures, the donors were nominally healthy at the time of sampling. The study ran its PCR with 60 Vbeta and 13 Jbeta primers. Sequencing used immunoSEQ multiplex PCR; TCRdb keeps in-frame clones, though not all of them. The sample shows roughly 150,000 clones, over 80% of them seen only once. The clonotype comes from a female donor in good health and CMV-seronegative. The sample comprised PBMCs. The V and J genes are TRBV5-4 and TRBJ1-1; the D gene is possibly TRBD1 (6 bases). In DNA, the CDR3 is TGTGCCAGCAGCTTGGCCCGGACAGCGAACACTGAAGCTTTCTTT. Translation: CASSLARTANTEAFF.